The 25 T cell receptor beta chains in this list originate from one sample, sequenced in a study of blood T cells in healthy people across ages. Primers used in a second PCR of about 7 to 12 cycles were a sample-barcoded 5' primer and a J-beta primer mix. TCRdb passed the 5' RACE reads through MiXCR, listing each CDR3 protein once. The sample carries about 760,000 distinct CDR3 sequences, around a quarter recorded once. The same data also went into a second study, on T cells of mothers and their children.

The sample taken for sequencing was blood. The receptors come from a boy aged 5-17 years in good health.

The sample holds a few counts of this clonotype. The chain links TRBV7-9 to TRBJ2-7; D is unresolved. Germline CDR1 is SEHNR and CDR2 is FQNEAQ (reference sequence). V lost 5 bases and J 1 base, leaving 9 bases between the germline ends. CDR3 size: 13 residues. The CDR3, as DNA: TGTGCCAGCAGCGGGAAGGGATCCTACGAGCAGTACTTC. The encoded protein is CASSGKGSYEQYF.

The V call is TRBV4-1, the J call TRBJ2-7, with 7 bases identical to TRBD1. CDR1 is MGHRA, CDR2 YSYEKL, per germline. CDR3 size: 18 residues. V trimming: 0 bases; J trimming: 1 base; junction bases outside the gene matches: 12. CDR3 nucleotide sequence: TGCGCCAGCAGCCAAGACAGGTTTTCGGGACAGCGATCCTACGAGCAGTACTTC. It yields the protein CASSQDRFSGQRSYEQYF.

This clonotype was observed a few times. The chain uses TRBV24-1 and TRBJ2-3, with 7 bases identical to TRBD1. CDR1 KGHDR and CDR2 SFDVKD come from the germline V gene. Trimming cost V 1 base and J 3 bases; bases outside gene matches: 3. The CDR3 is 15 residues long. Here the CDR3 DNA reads TGTGCCACCAGTGATTTAGTACAGGGGACAGATACGCAGTATTTT. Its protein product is CATSDLVQGTDTQYF.

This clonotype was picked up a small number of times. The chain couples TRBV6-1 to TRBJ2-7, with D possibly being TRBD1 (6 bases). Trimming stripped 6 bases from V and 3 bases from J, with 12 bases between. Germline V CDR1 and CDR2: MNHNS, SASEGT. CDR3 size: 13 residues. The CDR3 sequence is CASSPRTVYEQYF. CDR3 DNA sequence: TGTGCCAGCAGCCCCCGGACAGTCTACGAGCAGTACTTC.

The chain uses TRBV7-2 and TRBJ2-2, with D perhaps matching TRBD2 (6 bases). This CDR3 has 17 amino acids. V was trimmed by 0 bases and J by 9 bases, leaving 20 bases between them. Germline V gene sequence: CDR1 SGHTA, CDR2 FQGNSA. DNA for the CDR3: TGTGCCAGCAGCTTAGCGTCCCTCCCGGGGGATTTGCGGGAGCTGTTTTTT. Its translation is CASSLASLPGDLRELFF. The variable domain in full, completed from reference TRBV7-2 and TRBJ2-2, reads GAGVSQSPSNKVTEKGKDVELRCDPISGHTALYWYRQSLGQGLEFLIYFQGNSAPDKSGLPSDRFSAERTGGSVSTLTIQRTQQEDSAVYLCASSLASLPGDLRELFFGEGSRLTVL.

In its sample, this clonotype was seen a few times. For the CDR3, the DNA is TGTGCCAGCAGTCCCCTTCCGCGCGGCCAAGAGACCCAGTACTTC. It codes for CASSPLPRGQETQYF. The chain joins TRBV28 to TRBJ2-5; D gene unclear. Deletions cut 5 bases from V and 1 base from J, with 14 bases between. Per germline, CDR1 MDHEN and CDR2 SYDVKM. The CDR3 sequence is 15 residues long.

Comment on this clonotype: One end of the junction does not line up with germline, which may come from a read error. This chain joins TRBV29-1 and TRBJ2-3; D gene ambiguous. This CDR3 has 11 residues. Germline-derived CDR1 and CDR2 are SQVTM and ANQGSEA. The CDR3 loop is CSAAIFSGPAF. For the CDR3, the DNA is TGCAGCGCTGCCATCTTCTCGGGCCCGGCCTTT.

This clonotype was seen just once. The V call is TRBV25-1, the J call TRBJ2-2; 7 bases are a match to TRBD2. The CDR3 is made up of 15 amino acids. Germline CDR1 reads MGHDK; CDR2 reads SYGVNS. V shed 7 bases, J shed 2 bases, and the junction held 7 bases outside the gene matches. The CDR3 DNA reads TGTGCCAGCAAACCCCTAGCGGCAAACACCGGGGAGCTGTTTTTT. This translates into CASKPLAANTGELFF.

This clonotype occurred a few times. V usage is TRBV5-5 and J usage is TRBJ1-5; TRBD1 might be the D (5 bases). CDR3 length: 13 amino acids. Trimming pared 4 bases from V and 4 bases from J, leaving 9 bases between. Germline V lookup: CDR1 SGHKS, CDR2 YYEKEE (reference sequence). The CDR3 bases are TGTGCCAGCAGCAAACAGGAGAATCAGCCCCAGCATTTT. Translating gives CASSKQENQPQHF.

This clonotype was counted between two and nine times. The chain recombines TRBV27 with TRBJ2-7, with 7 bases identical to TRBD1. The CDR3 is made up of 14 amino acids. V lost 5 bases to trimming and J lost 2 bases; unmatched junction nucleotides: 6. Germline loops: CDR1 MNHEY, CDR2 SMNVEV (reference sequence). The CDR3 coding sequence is TGTGCCAGCAGTGGAACGGGACAGCCCTACGAGCAGTACTTC. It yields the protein CASSGTGQPYEQYF.

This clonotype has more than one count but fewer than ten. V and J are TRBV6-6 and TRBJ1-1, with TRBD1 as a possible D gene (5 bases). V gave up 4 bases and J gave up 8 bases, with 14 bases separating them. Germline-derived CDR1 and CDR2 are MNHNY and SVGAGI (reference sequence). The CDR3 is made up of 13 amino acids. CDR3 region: CASSSGTGIEAFF. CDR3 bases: TGTGCCAGCAGTTCCGGGACTGGGATCGAAGCTTTCTTT.

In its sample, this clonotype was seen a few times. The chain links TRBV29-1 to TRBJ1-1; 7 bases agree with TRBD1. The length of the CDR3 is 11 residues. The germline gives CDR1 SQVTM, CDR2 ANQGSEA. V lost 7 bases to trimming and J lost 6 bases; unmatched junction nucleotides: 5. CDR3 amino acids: CSADREAEAFF. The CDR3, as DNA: TGCAGCGCAGACAGGGAGGCTGAAGCTTTCTTT.

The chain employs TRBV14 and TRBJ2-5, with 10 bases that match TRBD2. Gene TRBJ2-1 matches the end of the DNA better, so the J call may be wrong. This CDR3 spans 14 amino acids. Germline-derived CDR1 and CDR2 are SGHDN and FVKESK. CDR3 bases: TGTGCCAGCAGCCGAGGTCTAGCGGGAGATCTGCAGTTCTTC. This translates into CASSRGLAGDLQFF.

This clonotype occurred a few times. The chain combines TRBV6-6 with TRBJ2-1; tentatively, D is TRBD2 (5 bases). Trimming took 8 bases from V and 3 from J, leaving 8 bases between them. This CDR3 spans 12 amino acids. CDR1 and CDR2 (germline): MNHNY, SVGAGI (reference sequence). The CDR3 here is CASGSLYNEQFF. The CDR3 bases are TGTGCCAGCGGGAGTCTCTACAATGAGCAGTTCTTC.

The CDR3 protein is CASSFDRGVNTEAFF. Written as DNA, the CDR3 is TGTGCCAGCAGTTTTGACAGGGGGGTGAACACTGAAGCTTTCTTT. The chain carries TRBV12-3 or TRBV12-4 and TRBJ1-1, with TRBD1 matching 9 bases. The CDR3 contains 15 residues. The ends lost 3 bases at V and 0 bases at J; junction bases unmatched: 2.

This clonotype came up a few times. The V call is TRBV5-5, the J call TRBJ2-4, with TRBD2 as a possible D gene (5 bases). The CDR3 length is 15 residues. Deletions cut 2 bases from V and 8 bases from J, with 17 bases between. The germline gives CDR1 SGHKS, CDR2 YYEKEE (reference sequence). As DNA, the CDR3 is TGTGCCAGCAGCTTCCGGTCCGATCCCGGGGACATTCAGTACTTC. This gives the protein CASSFRSDPGDIQYF.

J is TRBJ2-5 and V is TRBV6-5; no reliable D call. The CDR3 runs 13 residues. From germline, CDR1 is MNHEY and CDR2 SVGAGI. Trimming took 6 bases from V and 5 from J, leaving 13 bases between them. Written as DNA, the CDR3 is TGTGCCAGCAGCCCAACCAGGACGGAGACCCAGTACTTC. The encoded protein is CASSPTRTETQYF.

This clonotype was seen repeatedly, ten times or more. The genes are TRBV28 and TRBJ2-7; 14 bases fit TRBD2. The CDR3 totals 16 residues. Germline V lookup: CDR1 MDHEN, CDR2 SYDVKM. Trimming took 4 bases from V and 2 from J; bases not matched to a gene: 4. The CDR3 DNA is TGTGCCAGCAGTTCCCCGGGACTAGCGGGAGCCTACGAGCAGTACTTC. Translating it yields CASSSPGLAGAYEQYF.

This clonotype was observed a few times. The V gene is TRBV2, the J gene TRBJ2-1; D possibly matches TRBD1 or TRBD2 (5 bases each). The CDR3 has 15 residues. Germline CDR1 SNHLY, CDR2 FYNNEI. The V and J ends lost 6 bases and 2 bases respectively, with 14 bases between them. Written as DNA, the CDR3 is TGTGCCAGCAGCTCCTTAGGGACGACCTACAATGAGCAGTTCTTC. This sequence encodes CASSSLGTTYNEQFF.

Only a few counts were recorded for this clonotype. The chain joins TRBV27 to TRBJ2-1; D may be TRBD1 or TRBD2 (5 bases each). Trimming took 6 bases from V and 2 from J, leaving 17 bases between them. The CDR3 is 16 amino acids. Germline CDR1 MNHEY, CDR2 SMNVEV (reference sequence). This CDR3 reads CASSFLTRDAYNEQFF. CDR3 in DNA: TGTGCCAGCAGCTTTCTCACCCGGGACGCCTACAATGAGCAGTTCTTC.

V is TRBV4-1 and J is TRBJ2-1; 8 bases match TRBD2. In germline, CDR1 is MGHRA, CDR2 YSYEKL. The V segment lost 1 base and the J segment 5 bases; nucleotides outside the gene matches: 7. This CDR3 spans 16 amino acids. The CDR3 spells CASSQVAGRADNEQFF. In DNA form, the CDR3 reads TGCGCCAGCAGCCAAGTGGCCGGGAGGGCCGACAATGAGCAGTTCTTC.

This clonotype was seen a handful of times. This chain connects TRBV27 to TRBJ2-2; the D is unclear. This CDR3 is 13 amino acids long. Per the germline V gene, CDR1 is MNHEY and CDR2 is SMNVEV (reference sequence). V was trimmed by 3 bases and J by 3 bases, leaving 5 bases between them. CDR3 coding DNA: TGTGCCAGCAGTTTCGGACACACCGGGGAGCTGTTTTTT. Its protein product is CASSFGHTGELFF.

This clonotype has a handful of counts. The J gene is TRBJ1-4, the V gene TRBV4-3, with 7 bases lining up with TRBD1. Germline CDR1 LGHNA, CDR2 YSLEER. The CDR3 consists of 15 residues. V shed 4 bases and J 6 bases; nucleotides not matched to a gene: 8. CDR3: CASSPYQGGHEKLFF. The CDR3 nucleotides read TGCGCCAGCAGCCCGTACCAGGGGGGGCATGAAAAACTGTTTTTT.

CDR3 DNA: TGCAGTGCTTCGACTAGCGGGGATACGCAGTATTTT. This encodes CSASTSGDTQYF. V and J are TRBV20-1 and TRBJ2-3; 10 bases line up with TRBD2. The CDR3 loop spans 12 amino acids. Losses at the gene ends were 5 bases for V and 6 bases for J; bases not matched to a gene: 2. The germline V gene has CDR1 DFQATT and CDR2 SNEGSKA (reference sequence).

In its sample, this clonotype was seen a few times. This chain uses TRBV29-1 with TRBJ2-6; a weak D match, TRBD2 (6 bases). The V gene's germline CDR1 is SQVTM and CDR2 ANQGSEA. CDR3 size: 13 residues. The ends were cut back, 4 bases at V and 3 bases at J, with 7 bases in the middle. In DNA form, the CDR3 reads TGCAGCGTTGTGGGGGGTGGGGCCAACGTCCTGACTTTC. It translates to CSVVGGGANVLTF.